One TCR beta chain is described in this entry. Its specificity is unknown. Original data processing: There were no quality scores in the junction-only immunoSEQ sequences, so filtering differed. The protocol was immunoSEQ multiplex PCR, while the TCRdb copy is restricted to in-frame clones and leaves out a portion. That table is the source of V, J and clone size, and D and trimming were worked out from the DNA. Found here are roughly 1 million clones, approximately 72% of them singletons; the top ten hold 1.4%. This entry belongs to a study of shared clonotypes between healthy human individuals. About the research overall: Aged between 18 and 49, the donors were two women and a few men.

CDR3 length: 19 residues. The study, taken as a whole, reports: Few donors limited the genetic and exposure-history diversity represented. Among donors, clonotype sharing was expected to be affected by sequencing depth.

The chain has TRBV21-1 and TRBJ2-4; the DNA was not compared with TRBD1, the D call given in the table. TRBV21-1 is a pseudogene locus. The sample was memory CD4+ T cells sorted from blood. The subset was: CD45RA-negative fraction. This TCR came from a man aged 18 to 30 in good health. DNA for the CDR3: TGTGCCAGCAGCAAAGGCAGGGGCGTGAGCTGGTTACCCAAAAACATTCAGTACTTC. Translating gives CASSKGRGVSWLPKNIQYF.